These 29 T cell receptor beta chains share one sample of origin, sequenced in a study of Ad26.COV2.S vaccination and SARS-CoV-2 variants. The assay was immunoSEQ multiplex PCR, and TCRdb's table has in-frame clones only and misses some. The sample shows about 390,000 clones, 80% to 90% of them seen only once. The sample's treatment: over 15 received Ad26.COV2.S at low or high dose, single or two shots; several received placebo; per-sample allocation not given. Sampling was done on day 63 after the first vaccine or placebo injection. The sequenced sample was peripheral blood, obtained in a trial of Ad26.COV2.S vaccine versus placebo. The receptors were gathered from a person between 18 and 65 years old who received the Ad26.COV2.S COVID-19 vaccine or a placebo.

The V gene is TRBV5-1, the J gene TRBJ2-7, with D perhaps TRBD2 (6 bases). Trimming shortened V by 4 bases and J by 6 bases, and 17 bases separated the two germline ends. This CDR3 contains 14 residues. CDR1 is SGHRS, CDR2 YFSETQ, per germline. The CDR3 spells CASSQGEEGREQYF. The CDR3 DNA is TGCGCCAGCAGCCAAGGTGAGGAGGGGCGCGAGCAGTACTTC.

The chain uses TRBV6-5 and TRBJ1-2, with D tentatively TRBD1 (5 bases). CDR1 MNHEY and CDR2 SVGAGI come from the germline V gene. The CDR3 contains 15 residues. The germline V and J ends were trimmed by 0 bases and 4 bases, with 12 bases remaining between them. The chain's CDR3 is CASSYSIGAGYGYTF. DNA for the CDR3: TGTGCCAGCAGTTACTCGATAGGGGCTGGCTATGGCTACACCTTC.

The chain uses TRBV5-1 and TRBJ1-1; TRBD1 is a possible D gene (5 bases). V was clipped by 7 bases and J by 1 base, with 8 bases between them. The germline gives CDR1 SGHRS, CDR2 YFSETQ. The CDR3 is made up of 12 amino acids. CDR3 protein: CASGGPNTEAFF. As DNA, the CDR3 is TGCGCCAGCGGGGGTCCGAACACTGAAGCTTTCTTT.

This clone was seen only a few times. The rearrangement joins TRBV27 to TRBJ2-7; D remains unclear. Germline V gene data show CDR1 as MNHEY and CDR2 as SMNVEV (reference sequence). The CDR3 has 17 residues. Deletions cut 2 bases from V and 0 bases from J, with 17 bases between. The CDR3 here is CASSLKPPGVVSYEQYF. The CDR3 region has the DNA TGTGCCAGCAGTTTAAAACCGCCTGGAGTAGTCTCCTACGAGCAGTACTTC.

This clone came up once. V is TRBV29-1 and J is TRBJ1-1; TRBD1 aligns across 8 bases. The germline V gene encodes CDR1 SQVTM and CDR2 ANQGSEA. V trimming: 7 bases; J trimming: 0 bases; junction bases outside the gene matches: 4. The CDR3 is 13 amino acids. The DNA of the CDR3 is TGCAGCGGCCGACAGGGGATGAACACTGAAGCTTTCTTT. This translates into CSGRQGMNTEAFF.

The chain joins TRBV7-6 to TRBJ1-1; D is uncertain. The CDR3 loop spans 13 amino acids. Deletions cut 0 bases from V and 1 base from J, with 3 bases between. Looked up from germline, CDR1 is SGHVS and CDR2 is FNYEAQ. DNA for the CDR3: TGTGCCAGCAGCTTAGCTCGGAACACTGAAGCTTTCTTT. Translated: CASSLARNTEAFF.

There are a few counts of this clone. The genes are TRBV4-1 and TRBJ1-1; weak D call: TRBD1 (5 bases). Germline assignment: CDR1 MGHRA and CDR2 YSYEKL. V was shortened by 6 bases and J by 4 bases, with 15 bases between the two germline ends. The CDR3 has 14 residues. DNA for the CDR3: TGCGCCAGCAGTACCACCGGGACGATCACTGAAGCTTTCTTT. As protein: CASSTTGTITEAFF.

This clone appeared a single time. V gene TRBV6-5 combines with J gene TRBJ2-1, with unresolved D. The CDR3 covers 16 residues. Germline loops: CDR1 MNHEY, CDR2 SVGAGI. Trimming cost V 2 bases and J 1 base, with 12 bases left between them. CDR3 DNA: TGTGCCAGCAGTTACAGCCGATCAGATTCCTACAATGAGCAGTTCTTC. Translating gives CASSYSRSDSYNEQFF.

The CDR3 spells CATSDLQGDGYTF. The CDR3 nucleotides read TGTGCCACCAGTGATTTGCAAGGGGATGGCTACACCTTC. The V gene is TRBV24-1, the J gene TRBJ1-2; tentatively, D is TRBD1 (5 bases). The ends were cut back, 0 bases at V and 6 bases at J, with 7 bases in the middle. Germline assignment: CDR1 KGHDR and CDR2 SFDVKD. This CDR3 comprises 13 residues.

The V call is TRBV3-1 (or the pseudogene TRBV3-2), the J call TRBJ1-1; D not certain. Germline CDR1 LGHDT, CDR2 YNNKEL (reference sequence). The CDR3 has 13 residues. V gave up 1 base and J gave up 10 bases, with 13 bases separating them. In DNA form, the CDR3 reads TGTGCCAGCAGCCAAGCACTTGGGCGGGGAGCTTTCTTT. This translates into CASSQALGRGAFF.

The chain employs TRBV6-2 or TRBV6-3 and TRBJ2-5, with 8 bases aligning to TRBD2. Trimming took 5 bases from V and 1 from J; bases not matched to a gene: 12. The CDR3 extends over 17 amino acids. The germline CDR1 and CDR2 sequences are MNHEY and SVGEGT. This CDR3 is CASSTARAGAIQETQYF. Written as DNA, the CDR3 is TGTGCCAGCAGTACCGCGAGAGCGGGGGCAATCCAAGAGACCCAGTACTTC.

V usage is TRBV6-5 and J usage is TRBJ1-1; D call uncertain. Germline V lookup: CDR1 MNHEY, CDR2 SVGAGI. The CDR3 extends over 14 amino acids. Trimming shortened V by 2 bases and J by 3 bases, and 10 bases separated the two germline ends. The DNA for the CDR3 is TGTGCCAGCAGTTACCTGGACCGCGACACTGAAGCTTTCTTT. This gives the protein CASSYLDRDTEAFF.

V and J are TRBV7-2 and TRBJ2-5; D perhaps matches TRBD2 (6 bases). V was pared by 0 bases and J by 4 bases, with 9 bases between. The V gene's germline CDR1 is SGHTA and CDR2 FQGNSA. There are 14 residues in the CDR3. Here the CDR3 DNA reads TGTGCCAGCAGCTTAGCTTCGGAGGGAGAGACCCAGTACTTC. The encoded protein is CASSLASEGETQYF.

The chain couples TRBV7-9 to TRBJ1-4; 7 bases line up with TRBD1. J lost 3 bases, V lost 3 bases, and 1 base had no gene match. The CDR3 loop spans 14 amino acids. Germline assignment: CDR1 SEHNR and CDR2 FQNEAQ (reference sequence). CDR3: CASSFGQANEKLFF. CDR3 DNA: TGTGCCAGCAGCTTTGGACAGGCTAATGAAAAACTGTTTTTT.

The chain is built from TRBV5-1 and TRBJ2-7; 7 bases map to TRBD1. This CDR3 region has 13 residues. The V segment lost 9 bases and the J segment 3 bases; nucleotides outside the gene matches: 9. Germline CDR1 and CDR2: SGHRS and YFSETQ. DNA of the CDR3: TGCGCCACAGAAATTGACAGGGACTACGAGCAGTACTTC. It encodes CATEIDRDYEQYF.

Of note for this clone: One end of the junction is discordant with germline, which a read error may explain. Other DNA sequences in this sample translate to the same CDR3. The rearrangement joins TRBV2 to TRBJ2-7, with 9 nucleotides matching TRBD2. The germline V gene has CDR1 SNHLY and CDR2 FYNNEI. This CDR3 is 13 amino acids long. CDR3 protein: CASRASGVHEQYF. DNA of the CDR3: TGTGCCAGCAGGGCTAGCGGGGTCCACGAACAGTACTTC.

This chain links TRBV7-9 with TRBJ2-7; D uncertain. Trimming shortened V by 2 bases and J by 2 bases, and 7 bases separated the two germline ends. CDR3 length: 13 residues. Per germline, CDR1 SEHNR and CDR2 FQNEAQ (reference sequence). CDR3 coding DNA: TGTGCCAGCAGCTTAACTATTACCTACGAGCAGTACTTC. This encodes CASSLTITYEQYF.

The chain combines TRBV5-6 with TRBJ1-5; D is perhaps TRBD1 (5 bases). Germline CDR1 SGHDT, CDR2 YYEEEE. The V gene lost 1 base and the J gene lost 7 bases, with 15 bases spanning the gap. The CDR3 is made up of 15 amino acids. For the CDR3, the DNA is TGTGCCAGCAGCTTGTATCAGGGTGTGCCGCAGCCCCAGCATTTT. Protein sequence: CASSLYQGVPQPQHF.

This rearrangement joins TRBV6-5 to TRBJ2-6; TRBD1 matches 9 bases. V was pared by 6 bases and J by 2 bases, with 2 bases of the junction left unmatched. Germline CDR1 MNHEY, CDR2 SVGAGI. The CDR3 extends over 15 amino acids. The CDR3 DNA follows: TGTGCCAGCAGACAGGGGGCTCCTGGGGCCAACGTCCTGACTTTC. This gives the protein CASRQGAPGANVLTF.

The J gene is TRBJ1-6, the V gene TRBV10-1, with TRBD1 identical over 9 bases. Germline V gene lookup returns CDR1 WNHNN and CDR2 SYGVQD (reference sequence). After removal of 4 bases from V and 7 bases from J, the junction contained 5 bases not matched to a gene. CDR3 size: 15 residues. The CDR3 coding sequence is TGCGCCAGCAGTGCCGGGACAGGGTCGAATTCACCCCTCCACTTT. Its translation: CASSAGTGSNSPLHF.

This clone is a singleton in its sample. The gene calls are TRBV3-1 (or the pseudogene TRBV3-2) and TRBJ2-4, with 7 bases lining up with TRBD1. There are 13 residues in the CDR3. V was clipped by 3 bases and J by 6 bases; unmatched bases: 2. Germline assignment: CDR1 LGHDT and CDR2 YNNKEL (reference sequence). This CDR3 reads CASSQYRGNIQYF. Here the CDR3 DNA reads TGTGCCAGCAGCCAGTACAGGGGAAACATTCAGTACTTC.

The V and J genes are TRBV27 and TRBJ2-1, with D maybe TRBD1 (5 bases). Germline assignment: CDR1 MNHEY and CDR2 SMNVEV (reference sequence). The CDR3 runs 13 residues. Trimming took 5 bases from V and 6 from J, leaving 11 bases between them. As DNA, the CDR3 is TGTGCCAGCAGTAACAGGTTTTTCAATGAGCAGTTCTTC. It yields the protein CASSNRFFNEQFF.

The rearrangement uses TRBV5-1 and TRBJ1-1, with a weak D call TRBD1 (5 bases). The CDR3 consists of 15 residues. Germline lookup yields CDR1 SGHRS and CDR2 YFSETQ. The V end was cut by 1 base, the J end by 5 bases, with 15 bases between. The CDR3 spells CASSLNPGEPTEAFF. CDR3 coding DNA: TGCGCCAGCAGCTTGAACCCGGGGGAACCGACTGAAGCTTTCTTT.

This clone was observed a few times. V gene TRBV4-1 combines with J gene TRBJ1-6; TRBD1 matches at 7 bases. The J segment lost 9 bases and the V segment lost 3 bases, leaving 8 bases of the junction unmatched. Germline-derived CDR1 and CDR2 are MGHRA and YSYEKL. The CDR3 is 15 amino acids. The CDR3 sequence is CASSQIRDRGSPLHF. CDR3 DNA: TGCGCCAGCAGCCAGATACGGGACAGAGGTTCACCCCTCCACTTT.

V is TRBV4-1 and J is TRBJ2-3; possibly TRBD1 or TRBD2 for D (5 bases each). The germline V gene encodes CDR1 MGHRA and CDR2 YSYEKL. There are 16 residues in the CDR3. V lost 5 bases and J lost 4, with 19 bases in between. CDR3 amino acids: CASSAPLKQEADTQYF. CDR3 DNA: TGCGCCAGCAGCGCCCCCTTGAAACAGGAGGCAGATACGCAGTATTTT.

About this clone itself: This sample also contains other DNA sequences that code for the same CDR3. V gene TRBV5-1 combines with J gene TRBJ1-3, with D unclear. The CDR3 covers 14 residues. CDR1 is SGHRS, CDR2 YFSETQ, per germline. V shed 0 bases and J shed 4 bases, with 8 bases lying between them. The CDR3 loop is CASSLAGLGNTIYF. CDR3 in DNA: TGCGCCAGCAGCTTGGCCGGTCTCGGAAACACCATATATTTT.

The V gene is TRBV15, the J gene TRBJ2-1; D ambiguous. The CDR3 length is 12 residues. CDR1 LNHNV and CDR2 YYDKDF come from the germline V gene (reference sequence). Trimming took off 1 base at V and 3 bases at J, with 1 base between the two ends. The CDR3 coding sequence is TGTGCCACCAGCAGAGTCTACAATGAGCAGTTCTTC. Translation gives CATSRVYNEQFF.

The CDR3 loop reads CASSLGRGGPYEQYF. The CDR3 DNA reads TGTGCCAGCAGCTTAGGGCGGGGGGGCCCCTACGAGCAGTACTTC. The chain couples TRBV11-2 to TRBJ2-7, with 9 bases aligning to TRBD2. V dropped 1 base and J dropped 2; count of bases not matched to a gene: 3. CDR1 is SGHAT, CDR2 FQNNGV, per germline. CDR3 length equals 15 residues.

V usage is TRBV7-2 and J usage is TRBJ2-4; D is uncertain. Germline V gene data show CDR1 as SGHTA and CDR2 as FQGNSA. V was clipped by 5 bases and J by 1 base, with 6 bases between them. The CDR3 loop spans 13 amino acids. The CDR3 loop is CASSPPAKNIQYF. DNA for the CDR3: TGTGCCAGCAGCCCCCCGGCCAAAAACATTCAGTACTTC.